This T cell receptor beta chain was sequenced in a study of cytomegalovirus exposure and HLA in healthy donors. Study-wide findings and caveats: TCR beta sequences reportedly predicted the HLA-A and HLA-B alleles of most subjects accurately. High sensitivity and specificity were reportedly achieved when the classifier diagnosed cytomegalovirus status. TCR association rates varied by HLA locus in a later analysis, with DRB1 highest and HLA-C lowest.

Donors likely had unrecorded immune exposures despite being nominally healthy when sampled. The CDR3 spans 14 residues. Trimming took 7 bases from V and 7 from J, leaving 17 bases between them. The germline gives CDR1 LNHDA, CDR2 SQIVND (reference sequence). Primers for the PCR totalled 60 Vbeta and 13 Jbeta. Assay used: immunoSEQ multiplex PCR; TCRdb lists only in-frame clones, some missing. The table has more than 140,000 clones, about four fifths seen once. This clone was found a few times. The antigen remains unidentified. This TCR came from a man aged 25 to 40 in good health and CMV-seropositive. Source material: PBMCs. V gene TRBV19 combines with J gene TRBJ1-5, with a weak D call TRBD1 (5 bases). The CDR3 here is CASTLWGGDQPQHF. CDR3 in DNA: TGTGCCAGTACCCTTTGGGGAGGGGACCAGCCCCAGCATTTT.